This passage covers 22 T cell receptor beta chains from one sample sequenced in a study of blood T cell repertoires in COVID-19. The method was immunoSEQ multiplex PCR; TCRdb's version includes in-frame clones alone and lacks a portion of them. The repertoire includes 250,000 or so clones, around 88% of them detected once, and approximately 2.1% sits in the top ten. The specimen was PBMCs or T cells enriched from blood (not recorded which). The origin of the receptors is a woman between 50 and 59 years old who had recovered from COVID-19.

The chain has TRBV29-1 and TRBJ2-1; 9 bases are shared with TRBD1. Germline V gene sequence: CDR1 SQVTM, CDR2 ANQGSEA. The ends lost 6 bases at V and 1 base at J; junction bases unmatched: 7. The CDR3 is 15 residues long. Written as DNA, the CDR3 is TGCAGCGTCGCATACGGGACAGGGTCCTACAATGAGCAGTTCTTC. Encoded protein: CSVAYGTGSYNEQFF.

This chain links TRBV9 with TRBJ1-3; no clear D. CDR1 and CDR2 from the germline V gene are SGDLS and YYNGEE. This CDR3 spans 18 amino acids. Trimming took 4 bases from V and 5 from J, leaving 25 bases between them. CDR3: CASSHPPREEIHRNTIYF. As DNA, the CDR3 is TGTGCCAGCAGCCACCCCCCACGGGAAGAAATTCATAGAAACACCATATATTTT.

This clone was detected many times. The chain uses TRBV28 and TRBJ2-7; 8 bases are shared with TRBD2. This CDR3 is built from 16 residues. V gave up 1 base and J gave up 1 base; unmatched junction bases: 6. CDR1 MDHEN and CDR2 SYDVKM come from the germline V gene. The CDR3 loop is CASSLLTSGLSYEQYF. The DNA for the CDR3 is TGTGCCAGCAGTTTATTAACTAGCGGCCTATCCTACGAGCAGTACTTC.

The chain carries TRBV9 and TRBJ2-7; TRBD2 might be the D (5 bases). With 0 bases removed from V and 2 bases from J, the gap between germline ends came to 9 bases. The V gene's germline CDR1 is SGDLS and CDR2 YYNGEE. The CDR3 spans 14 residues. The chain's CDR3 is CASSVDGGPYEQYF. The CDR3 DNA is TGTGCCAGCAGCGTAGACGGCGGGCCCTACGAGCAGTACTTC.

V and J are TRBV30 and TRBJ1-2; D gene ambiguous. The germline V and J ends were trimmed by 7 bases and 6 bases, with 18 bases remaining between them. This CDR3 region has 13 residues. Germline V gives CDR1 GTSNPN, CDR2 SVGIG (reference sequence). In nucleotides, the CDR3 is TGTGCCTCGGCGGGCCAAGGATGGAATGGCTACACCTTC. Protein sequence: CASAGQGWNGYTF. Complete variable domain (other parts from reference TRBV30 and TRBJ1-2): SQTIHQWPATLVQPVGSPLSLECTVEGTSNPNLYWYRQAAGRGLQLLFYSVGIGQISSEVPQNLSASRPQDRQFILSSKKLLLSDSGFYLCASAGQGWNGYTFGSGTRLTVV.

The chain uses TRBV6-2 or TRBV6-3 and TRBJ1-2; no definite D call. V dropped 5 bases and J dropped 3 bases, with 13 bases sitting between them. The CDR3 is made up of 14 amino acids. CDR1 is MNHEY, CDR2 SVGEGT, per germline. The CDR3 nucleotides are TGTGCCAGCAGTCCCTGGCATATGGACTATGGCTACACCTTC. It specifies CASSPWHMDYGYTF.

V is TRBV7-2 and J is TRBJ2-5; D is uncertain. Germline assignment: CDR1 SGHTA and CDR2 FQGNSA. Trimming shortened V by 0 bases and J by 3 bases, and 8 bases separated the two germline ends. The CDR3 loop spans 14 amino acids. The CDR3 region is CASSLAFSEETQYF. CDR3 sequence (DNA): TGTGCCAGCAGCTTAGCGTTCAGCGAAGAGACCCAGTACTTC.

This clone was seen a single time. The rearrangement joins TRBV6-2 or TRBV6-3 to TRBJ2-1; 8 positions agree with TRBD2. Trimming cost V 2 bases and J 7 bases; bases outside gene matches: 7. There are 15 residues in the CDR3. Germline V gene lookup returns CDR1 MNHEY and CDR2 SVGEGT. This chain's CDR3 is CASSYRGLVQNEQFF. The CDR3 coding sequence is TGTGCCAGCAGTTACAGGGGACTAGTCCAGAATGAGCAGTTCTTC.

This chain links TRBV7-3 with TRBJ2-2, with a weak D call TRBD1 (6 bases). Germline lookup yields CDR1 SGHTA and CDR2 FQGTGA. V dropped 4 bases and J dropped 7 bases, with 19 bases sitting between them. CDR3 length: 16 amino acids. CDR3 bases: TGTGCCAGCAGCTCTAACGTGGGGGCTGTCGGCGGGGAGCTGTTTTTT. Protein product: CASSSNVGAVGGELFF.

The chain has TRBV6-2 or TRBV6-3 and TRBJ1-6, with D unclear. Germline values: CDR1 MNHEY, CDR2 SVGEGT. The CDR3 totals 15 residues. Trimming took off 5 bases at V and 9 bases at J, with 17 bases between the two ends. This chain's CDR3 is CASSQRRGLGSPLHF. The CDR3 nucleotides read TGTGCCAGCAGTCAAAGGCGCGGGCTGGGTTCACCCCTCCACTTT.

The chain links TRBV11-3 to TRBJ1-1; D perhaps matches TRBD1 (5 bases). CDR3 length: 16 residues. Germline CDR1 SGHNT, CDR2 YENEEA. Between the trimmed V and J ends, which lost 1 base and 1 base, there was a span of 13 bases. Here the CDR3 DNA reads TGTGCCAGCAGCTTAGCACTTTGGGGGGAGAACACTGAAGCTTTCTTT. It encodes CASSLALWGENTEAFF.

This chain connects TRBV15 to TRBJ2-2; TRBD2 agrees at 7 bases. CDR3 size: 18 residues. From germline, CDR1 is LNHNV and CDR2 YYDKDF (reference sequence). J lost 4 bases, V lost 1 base, and 12 bases had no gene match. In DNA, the CDR3 is TGTGCCACCAGCAGAGGGGAGGGCGGGACCGGCCCCACCGGGGAGCTGTTTTTT. Amino acids: CATSRGEGGTGPTGELFF.

The rearrangement links TRBV6-5 to TRBJ2-1; TRBD2 agrees at 8 bases. J was trimmed by 1 base and V by 6 bases; bases with no gene match: 5. CDR1 MNHEY and CDR2 SVGAGI come from the germline V gene. CDR3 size: 15 residues. CDR3 sequence (DNA): TGTGCCAGCAGGGGGGCGGGAGGATCCTACAATGAGCAGTTCTTC. This sequence encodes CASRGAGGSYNEQFF.

This rearrangement joins TRBV18 to TRBJ1-2, with unresolved D. V was pared by 2 bases and J by 5 bases, with 9 bases between. This CDR3 spans 13 amino acids. Per germline, CDR1 KGHSH and CDR2 LQKENI. The CDR3 here is CASSPARNYGYTF. DNA for the CDR3: TGTGCCAGCTCACCAGCCAGGAATTATGGCTACACCTTC.

The chain links TRBV3-1 (or the pseudogene TRBV3-2) to TRBJ1-1, with D possibly matching TRBD1 (5 bases). The V end was cut by 1 base, the J end by 9 bases, with 21 bases between. The CDR3 sequence is 16 residues long. Germline V gene data show CDR1 as LGHDT and CDR2 as YNNKEL (reference sequence). CDR3 loop: CASSQGTGPSLAQAFF. In DNA, the CDR3 is TGTGCCAGCAGCCAAGGTACAGGCCCCTCTCTCGCCCAAGCTTTCTTT.

The rearrangement uses TRBV19 and TRBJ2-7; 8 nucleotides line up with TRBD2. The V segment lost 9 bases and the J segment 2 bases; nucleotides outside the gene matches: 9. This CDR3 has 14 amino acids. CDR1 is LNHDA and CDR2 is SQIVND in the germline V gene (reference sequence). In DNA form, the CDR3 reads TGTGCCAGCCGCCGGACTAGCTCGACCTACGAGCAGTACTTC. Its protein product is CASRRTSSTYEQYF.

The chain uses TRBV29-1 and TRBJ1-1, with D possibly being TRBD1 (6 bases). The germline V and J ends were trimmed by 3 bases and 5 bases, with 10 bases remaining between them. Per germline, CDR1 SQVTM and CDR2 ANQGSEA. CDR3 length equals 12 residues. Here the CDR3 reads CSVDRGRTEAFF. CDR3 coding DNA: TGCAGCGTTGACAGGGGAAGGACTGAAGCTTTCTTT.

This clone was seen only a few times. The chain is built from TRBV15 and TRBJ2-5; the D is unclear. Germline loops: CDR1 LNHNV, CDR2 YYDKDF (reference sequence). The CDR3 runs 13 residues. Trimming removed 3 bases from V and 5 bases from J, with 10 bases in between. The CDR3 coding sequence is TGTGCCACCAGCAGCAGGTTTTCGGAGACCCAGTACTTC. Translated: CATSSRFSETQYF.

This chain joins TRBV5-1 and TRBJ1-2; TRBD1 aligns across 8 bases. This CDR3 is built from 14 residues. Trimming took 4 bases from V and 8 from J; bases not matched to a gene: 10. The germline CDR1 and CDR2 sequences are SGHRS and YFSETQ. CDR3: CASSNHAGGAGYTF. The CDR3 nucleotides are TGCGCCAGCAGCAATCACGCAGGGGGCGCCGGCTACACCTTC.

The chain uses TRBV12-3 or TRBV12-4 and TRBJ2-1; D gene unclear. The CDR3 covers 12 residues. V shed 6 bases and J shed 10 bases, with 13 bases lying between them. CDR3 residues: CASRFFDLEQFF. CDR3 bases: TGTGCCAGCAGGTTTTTCGACTTGGAGCAGTTCTTC.

The rearrangement links TRBV6-1 to TRBJ1-4, with a possible D match to TRBD1 (5 bases). The CDR3 sequence is 16 residues long. Germline CDR1 MNHNS, CDR2 SASEGT. V gave up 4 bases and J gave up 5 bases, with 17 bases separating them. CDR3 sequence reads: CASSVGRLAGNEKLFF. The CDR3 DNA reads TGTGCCAGCAGTGTCGGTCGGCTGGCAGGGAATGAAAAACTGTTTTTT.

J is TRBJ2-5 and V is TRBV2; TRBD2 is a possible D gene (5 bases). Trimming pared 6 bases from V and 2 bases from J, leaving 7 bases between. CDR1 SNHLY and CDR2 FYNNEI come from the germline V gene. The CDR3 runs to 12 residues. CDR3 nucleotide sequence: TGTGCCAGCAGACTAGAGCAAGAGACCCAGTACTTC. Encoded protein: CASRLEQETQYF.